The clone carrying this T cell receptor (beta chain) has only a few counts. While infection was still active, Seattle patients were enrolled and then followed longitudinally. The record originates from a study of blood T cell repertoires in COVID-19. Across the whole study: Collection of acute and convalescent COVID-19 samples took place in the United States, Italy and Spain.

In the original analysis: From reference gene primer amplification, estimates of nucleated cell counts were derived. This table comes from immunoSEQ multiplex PCR, and its TCRdb copy is limited to in-frame clones, with some not included. The V and J calls and clone size are taken from that table; D and trimming were inferred from the DNA. The sample lists 250,000 to 300,000 clones; roughly nine tenths were seen once. Sequenced material: peripheral blood. This clonotype was sampled from a woman in her 30s with COVID-19, enrolled during active disease.

The CDR3 DNA is TGTGCCACCAGCAGAGATAAGGGGAACTATGGCTACACCTTC. Amino acids: CATSRDKGNYGYTF. This rearrangement joins TRBV15 to TRBJ1-2, with D perhaps matching TRBD1 (5 bases). The germline V gene has CDR1 LNHNV and CDR2 YYDKDF (reference sequence). The CDR3 is 14 residues long. The V end lost 0 bases, the J end lost 2 bases, and 7 bases lay between the germline ends.